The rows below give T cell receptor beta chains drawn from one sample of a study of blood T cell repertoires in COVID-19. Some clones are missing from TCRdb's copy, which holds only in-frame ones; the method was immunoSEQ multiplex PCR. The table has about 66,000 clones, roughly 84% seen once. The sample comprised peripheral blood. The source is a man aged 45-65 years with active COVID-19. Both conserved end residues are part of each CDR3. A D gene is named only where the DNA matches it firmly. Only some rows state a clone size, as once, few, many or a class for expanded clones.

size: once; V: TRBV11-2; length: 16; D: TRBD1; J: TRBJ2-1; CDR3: CASSAGRGTGRDEQFF; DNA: TGTGCCAGCAGCGCGGGGAGAGGGACAGGGAGAGATGAGCAGTTCTTC
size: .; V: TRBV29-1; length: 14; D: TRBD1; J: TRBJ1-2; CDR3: CSATPRQGSYGYTF; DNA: TGCAGCGCCACCCCCCGACAGGGGAGTTATGGCTACACCTTC
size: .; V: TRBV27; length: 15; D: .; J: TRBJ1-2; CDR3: CASSSQAYPLYGYTF; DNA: TGTGCCAGCAGTTCTCAAGCCTACCCCCTCTATGGCTACACCTTC
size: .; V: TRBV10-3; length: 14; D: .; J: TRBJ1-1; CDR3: CAISEGRGSTEAFF; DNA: TGTGCCATCAGTGAGGGTAGGGGTTCCACTGAAGCTTTCTTT
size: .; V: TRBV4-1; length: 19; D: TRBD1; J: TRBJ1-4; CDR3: CASSQDILRLGTGGGELFF; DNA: TGCGCCAGCAGCCAAGATATTTTAAGGTTGGGGACAGGGGGAGGAGAACTGTTTTTT
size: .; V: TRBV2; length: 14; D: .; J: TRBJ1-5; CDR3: CASSGEGIGQPQHF; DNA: TGTGCCAGCAGTGGTGAGGGCATCGGTCAGCCCCAGCATTTT
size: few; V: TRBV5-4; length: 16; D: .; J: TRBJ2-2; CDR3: CASSLSRQGAGGELFF; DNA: TGTGCCAGCAGCTTGAGTAGACAGGGAGCGGGCGGGGAGCTGTTTTTT
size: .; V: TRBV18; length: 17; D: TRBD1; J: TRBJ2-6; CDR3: CASSPRTGRSGANVLTF; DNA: TGTGCCAGCTCACCGCGGACAGGGAGGTCTGGGGCCAACGTCCTGACTTTC
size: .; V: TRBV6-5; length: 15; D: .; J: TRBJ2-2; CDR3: CASSSNHRATGELFF; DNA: TGTGCCAGCAGTTCGAACCACAGGGCCACCGGGGAGCTGTTTTTT
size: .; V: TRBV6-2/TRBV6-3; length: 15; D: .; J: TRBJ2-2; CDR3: CASSWSNRNTGELFF; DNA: TGTGCCAGCAGTTGGAGCAATCGGAACACCGGGGAGCTGTTTTTT
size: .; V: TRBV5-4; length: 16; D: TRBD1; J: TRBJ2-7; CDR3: CASSPPPGQDLYEQYF; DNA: TGTGCCAGCAGCCCACCCCCGGGACAGGACCTCTACGAGCAGTACTTC
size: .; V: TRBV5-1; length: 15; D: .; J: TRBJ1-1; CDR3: CASSLAVGGGTEAFF; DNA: TGCGCCAGCAGCTTGGCCGTGGGGGGTGGAACTGAAGCTTTCTTT
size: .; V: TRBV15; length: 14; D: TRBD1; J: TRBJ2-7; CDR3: CATSLDRGGYEQYF; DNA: TGTGCCACCAGCTTGGACAGGGGAGGCTACGAGCAGTACTTC
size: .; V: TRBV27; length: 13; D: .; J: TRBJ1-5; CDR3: CASSQGRGQPQHF; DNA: TGTGCCAGCAGCCAGGGGAGAGGTCAGCCCCAGCATTTT
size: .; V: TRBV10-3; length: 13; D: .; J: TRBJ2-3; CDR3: CAISEESGYTQYF; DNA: TGTGCCATCAGCGAAGAGTCGGGTTACACGCAGTATTTT
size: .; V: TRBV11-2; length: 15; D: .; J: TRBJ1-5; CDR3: CASSLNRGRNQPQHF; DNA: TGTGCCAGCAGCTTAAATAGGGGGAGAAATCAGCCCCAGCATTTT
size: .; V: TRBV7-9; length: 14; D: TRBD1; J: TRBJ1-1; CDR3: CASRLRDRPLEAFF; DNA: TGTGCCAGCAGGTTACGGGACAGACCTCTAGAAGCTTTCTTT
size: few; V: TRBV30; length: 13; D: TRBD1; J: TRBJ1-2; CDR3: CAWSVTGVYGYTF; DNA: TGTGCCTGGAGTGTAACAGGGGTTTATGGCTACACCTTC
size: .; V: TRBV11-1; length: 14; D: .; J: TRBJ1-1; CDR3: CASSLSQMNTEAFF; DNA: TGTGCCAGCAGCTTGTCCCAGATGAACACTGAAGCTTTCTTT
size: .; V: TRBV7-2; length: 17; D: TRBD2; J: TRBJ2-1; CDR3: CASSLVLSAGGQSEQFF; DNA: TGTGCCAGCAGCTTAGTTTTGTCAGCGGGAGGGCAATCTGAGCAGTTCTTC
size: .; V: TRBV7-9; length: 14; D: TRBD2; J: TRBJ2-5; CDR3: CASSPPAGEETQYF; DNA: TGTGCCAGCAGCCCCCCCGCGGGGGAAGAGACCCAGTACTTC
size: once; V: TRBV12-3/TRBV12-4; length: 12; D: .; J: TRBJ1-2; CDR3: CASTRWGHGYTF; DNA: TGTGCCAGCACCAGGTGGGGGCATGGCTACACCTTC
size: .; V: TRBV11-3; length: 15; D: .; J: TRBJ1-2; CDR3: CASSLAGSGLYGYTF; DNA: TGTGCCAGCAGCTTAGCCGGGAGCGGCTTATATGGCTACACCTTC
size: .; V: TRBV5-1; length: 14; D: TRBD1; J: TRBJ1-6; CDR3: CASSLTGGNSPLHF; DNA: TGCGCCAGCAGCCTGACAGGGGGGAATTCACCCCTCCACTTT
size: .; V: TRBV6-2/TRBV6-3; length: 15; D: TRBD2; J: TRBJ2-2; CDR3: CASSRTSGNTGELFF; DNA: TGTGCCAGCAGTCGGACTAGCGGGAACACCGGGGAGCTGTTTTTT
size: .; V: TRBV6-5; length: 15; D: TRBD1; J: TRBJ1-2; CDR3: CASSPSEGQSYGYTF; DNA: TGTGCCAGCAGTCCCAGCGAGGGACAGAGCTATGGCTACACCTTC
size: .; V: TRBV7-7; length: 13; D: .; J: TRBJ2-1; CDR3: CASSLEPGNEQFF; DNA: TGTGCCAGCAGCTTAGAGCCCGGGAATGAGCAGTTCTTC
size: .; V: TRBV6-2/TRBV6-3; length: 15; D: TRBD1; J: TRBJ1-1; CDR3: CASSSTGGRGTEAFF; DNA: TGTGCCAGCAGTTCTACAGGGGGTAGGGGCACTGAAGCTTTCTTT
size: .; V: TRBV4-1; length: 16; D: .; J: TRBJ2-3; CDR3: CASSPRLRTSTDTQYF; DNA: TGCGCCAGCAGCCCTCGGCTGCGGACTAGCACAGATACGCAGTATTTT
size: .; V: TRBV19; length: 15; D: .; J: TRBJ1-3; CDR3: CASSNAALVGNTIYF; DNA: TGTGCCAGTAGTAACGCGGCTTTAGTTGGAAACACCATATATTTT
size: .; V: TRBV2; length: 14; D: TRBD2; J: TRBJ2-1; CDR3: CASRLAGGRGEQFF; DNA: TGTGCCAGCAGGCTAGCGGGAGGGAGGGGTGAGCAGTTCTTC
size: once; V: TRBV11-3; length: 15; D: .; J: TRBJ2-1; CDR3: CASSLSSGHRNEQFF; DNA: TGTGCCAGCAGCTTATCCAGCGGCCACCGGAATGAGCAGTTCTTC